The clone carrying this T cell receptor beta chain was seen a handful of times. Its antigen remains unknown. This specimen belongs to a study of cytomegalovirus exposure and HLA in healthy donors. Study at large: Genotyping of about 400 donors showed that roughly 83% belonged to the Caucasian-associated ancestry cluster.

Notes on the study in general: Reports indicate that TCR beta sequences accurately predicted the HLA-A and HLA-B alleles of most subjects.

Germline loops: CDR1 LGHNA, CDR2 YNFKEQ. Between the trimmed V and J ends, which lost 4 bases and 11 bases, there was a span of 18 bases. There are 14 residues in the CDR3. PCR involved 60 Vbeta and 13 Jbeta primers. Clones were sequenced by immunoSEQ multiplex PCR, and TCRdb holds only the in-frame ones, with some missing. The sample consists of about 150,000 clones, over 60% of them appearing once. Sequencing was performed on PBMCs. V and J are TRBV4-2 and TRBJ2-1; D is perhaps TRBD2 (5 bases). The source is a woman between 40 and 55 years old in good health and CMV-seronegative. The CDR3 here is CASSPAGEISQQFF. CDR3 bases: TGTGCCAGCAGCCCGGCCGGGGAGATTAGCCAGCAGTTCTTC.